These 23 T cell receptor beta chains originate from one sample sequenced in a study of PD-L1 blockade in urothelial cancer. Noted time point: pretreatment peripheral blood. Generated by immunoSEQ multiplex PCR, the TCRdb table keeps only in-frame clones and is missing some. This table has fewer than 100,000 clones, around four fifths appearing once. Sequenced material: PBMCs, taken around atezolizumab (anti-PD-L1) treatment. Source of these receptors: a man between 40 and 49 years old with urothelial cancer.

V is TRBV13 and J is TRBJ1-4; 10 bases match TRBD1. The CDR3 runs 15 residues. Germline V gene sequence: CDR1 PRHDT, CDR2 FYEKMQ (reference sequence). With 5 bases clipped from V and 7 bases from J, the junction kept 7 bases outside the gene matches. The CDR3 DNA sequence: TGTGCCAGCAGCCGAACCGGGACAGGGGTTGAAAAACTGTTTTTT. The encoded protein is CASSRTGTGVEKLFF.

This chain connects TRBV27 to TRBJ2-1, with 12 nucleotides matching TRBD2. With V trimmed by 6 bases and J by 6 bases, 6 bases remained unmatched. Germline V lookup: CDR1 MNHEY, CDR2 SMNVEV (reference sequence). The CDR3 is 15 residues long. The CDR3 sequence is CASRSLAGGLNEQFF. CDR3 in DNA: TGTGCCAGCAGAAGCCTAGCGGGAGGGCTCAATGAGCAGTTCTTC.

This rearrangement joins TRBV19 to TRBJ1-5; D gene ambiguous. This CDR3 is 13 amino acids long. V was trimmed by 5 bases and J by 10 bases, leaving 15 bases between them. Germline loops: CDR1 LNHDA, CDR2 SQIVND (reference sequence). In nucleotides, the CDR3 is TGTGCCAGTAGTTCCTTAGACGGAGCTCCCCAGCATTTT. Its translation is CASSSLDGAPQHF.

This clone was detected a few times. The chain carries TRBV19 and TRBJ1-2; 7 bases are a match to TRBD1. The CDR3 consists of 14 residues. The ends lost 6 bases at V and 10 bases at J; junction bases unmatched: 14. Germline assignment: CDR1 LNHDA and CDR2 SQIVND (reference sequence). DNA of the CDR3: TGTGCCAGTAGCCAAAAGGGGGGACAGTCGTCCTACACCTTC. Protein sequence: CASSQKGGQSSYTF.

The chain uses TRBV5-1 and TRBJ2-7; TRBD1 matches 9 bases. Losses at the gene ends were 4 bases for V and 3 bases for J; bases not matched to a gene: 5. The germline V gene encodes CDR1 SGHRS and CDR2 YFSETQ. The CDR3 covers 14 residues. In nucleotides, the CDR3 is TGCGCCAGCAGCGGGGGGACAGGGAACTACGAGCAGTACTTC. The encoded protein is CASSGGTGNYEQYF.

The rearrangement uses TRBV7-2 and TRBJ2-1, with 9 bases aligning to TRBD2. CDR3 length equals 18 residues. V lost 4 bases and J lost 9; bases outside the gene matches: 19. Germline values: CDR1 SGHTA, CDR2 FQGNSA. This CDR3 reads CASSSVAGGRRAAAEQFF. The CDR3 coding sequence is TGTGCCAGCAGCTCCGTTGCGGGAGGGAGAAGGGCTGCCGCTGAGCAGTTCTTC.

The gene calls are TRBV4-1 and TRBJ1-2; the match to TRBD1 covers 11 bases. Unmatched junction bases numbered 4, after V lost 0 bases and J lost 7 bases. Looked up from germline, CDR1 is MGHRA and CDR2 is YSYEKL. This CDR3 region has 15 residues. CDR3 residues: CASSQDWTGGTGYTF. DNA of the CDR3: TGCGCCAGCAGCCAAGATTGGACAGGGGGCACTGGCTACACCTTC.

The rearrangement uses TRBV9 and TRBJ1-2; D uncertain. This CDR3 spans 12 amino acids. The germline gives CDR1 SGDLS, CDR2 YYNGEE. The V end lost 6 bases, the J end lost 8 bases, and 14 bases lay between the germline ends. The CDR3 loop reads CASNEKSRGYTF. The CDR3 bases are TGTGCCAGCAACGAGAAAAGTAGAGGCTACACCTTC.

The chain joins TRBV27 to TRBJ2-7; tentative D call: TRBD1 (5 bases). Trimming left V 4 bases short and J 4 bases short, with 11 bases between. Germline values: CDR1 MNHEY, CDR2 SMNVEV (reference sequence). The CDR3 runs 13 residues. CDR3 nucleotide sequence: TGTGCCAGCAGTTCGTACAGGACGTACGAGCAGTACTTC. It yields the protein CASSSYRTYEQYF.

V and J are TRBV6-5 and TRBJ2-7; 9 bases match TRBD1. The V and J ends lost 8 bases and 4 bases, in that order; junction bases with no gene match: 6. CDR1 and CDR2 from the germline V gene are MNHEY and SVGAGI. The CDR3 is 13 amino acids. The CDR3 nucleotides are TGTGCCAGCGGGACAGGGATGTCTTACGAGCAGTACTTC. Encoded protein: CASGTGMSYEQYF.

The chain uses TRBV19 and TRBJ1-5; D is ambiguous. The CDR3 length is 12 residues. V was cut by 3 bases and J by 7 bases, with 7 bases left in between. The germline CDR1 and CDR2 sequences are LNHDA and SQIVND (reference sequence). CDR3 residues: CASSIGRQPQHF. The CDR3 DNA reads as TGTGCCAGTAGTATCGGCAGGCAGCCCCAGCATTTT.

The rearrangement links TRBV28 to TRBJ1-5; D is unclear. CDR1 is MDHEN, CDR2 SYDVKM, per germline. V lost 4 bases and J lost 4, with 11 bases in between. The CDR3 covers 14 residues. CDR3 protein: CASSSNRGNQPQHF. The CDR3 nucleotides read TGTGCCAGCAGTTCAAATAGAGGAAATCAGCCCCAGCATTTT.

This sequence joins TRBV11-1 and TRBJ2-1, with D possibly being TRBD2 (6 bases). The CDR3 runs to 14 residues. Per the germline V gene, CDR1 is SGHAT and CDR2 is FQDESV (reference sequence). Deletions cut 4 bases from V and 8 bases from J, with 15 bases between. The CDR3 here is CASSSGTGADEQFF. DNA of the CDR3: TGTGCCAGCAGCTCGGGGACTGGGGCCGATGAGCAGTTCTTC.

The J gene is TRBJ2-7, the V gene TRBV9; 9 nucleotides match TRBD1. The CDR3 runs to 15 residues. Germline V gene sequence: CDR1 SGDLS, CDR2 YYNGEE. Trimming took 0 bases from V and 4 from J; bases not matched to a gene: 5. The CDR3 loop is CASSVGDRAIYEQYF. The CDR3 DNA reads TGTGCCAGCAGCGTAGGGGACAGGGCAATTTACGAGCAGTACTTC.

The chain is built from TRBV27 and TRBJ2-4; maybe TRBD1 (6 bases). CDR3 length equals 15 residues. Trimming left V 5 bases short and J 4 bases short, with 15 bases between. Per the germline V gene, CDR1 is MNHEY and CDR2 is SMNVEV (reference sequence). CDR3 nucleotides: TGTGCCAGCAGTGCTCCTTGGACAGTAAAAAACATTCAGTACTTC. Translating gives CASSAPWTVKNIQYF.

This clone was observed a single time. V is TRBV7-9 and J is TRBJ2-6; tentative D call: TRBD1 (5 bases). The V gene lost 1 base and the J gene lost 2 bases, with 9 bases spanning the gap. CDR3 length: 16 residues. Germline V lookup: CDR1 SEHNR, CDR2 FQNEAQ (reference sequence). The CDR3 sequence: CASSLGQGPGANVLTF. The CDR3 DNA reads TGTGCCAGCAGCTTAGGTCAGGGCCCTGGGGCCAACGTCCTGACTTTC. Full variable domain (outside the CDR3, taken from reference TRBV7-9 and TRBJ2-6): DTGVSQNPRHKITKRGQNVTFRCDPISEHNRLYWYRQTLGQGPEFLTYFQNEAQLEKSRLLSDRFSAERPKGSFSTLEIQRTEQGDSAMYLCASSLGQGPGANVLTFGAGSRLTVL.

This clone was observed many times. V usage is TRBV28 and J usage is TRBJ1-4; TRBD1 might be the D (5 bases). Germline CDR1 reads MDHEN; CDR2 reads SYDVKM. The V end lost 3 bases, the J end lost 0 bases, and 14 bases lay between the germline ends. This CDR3 has 17 residues. The CDR3 bases are TGTGCCAGCAGTTTGTTGTCGGGGGGGGCAACTAATGAAAAACTGTTTTTT. It is translated as CASSLLSGGATNEKLFF. Full variable domain (rest looked up from reference TRBV28 and TRBJ1-4): DVKVTQSSRYLVKRTGEKVFLECVQDMDHENMFWYRQDPGLGLRLIYFSYDVKMKEKGDIPEGYSVSREKKERFSLILESASTNQTSMYLCASSLLSGGATNEKLFFGSGTQLSVL.

V usage is TRBV19 and J usage is TRBJ2-2; 8 nucleotides match TRBD1. CDR1 is LNHDA and CDR2 is SQIVND in the germline V gene (reference sequence). The CDR3 has 13 residues. Trimming cost V 6 bases and J 8 bases; bases outside gene matches: 5. CDR3 sequence reads: CASSPGGGGELFF. DNA of the CDR3: TGTGCCAGTAGCCCAGGGGGCGGGGGGGAGCTGTTTTTT.

This clone was picked up a small number of times. This rearrangement joins TRBV19 to TRBJ1-5; D unresolved. In germline, CDR1 is LNHDA, CDR2 SQIVND (reference sequence). The V end lost 6 bases, the J end lost 4 bases, and 16 bases lay between the germline ends. This CDR3 is built from 15 residues. The CDR3 here is CASRPPGEANQPQHF. The DNA for the CDR3 is TGTGCCAGTAGGCCCCCCGGGGAGGCAAATCAGCCCCAGCATTTT.

The chain recombines TRBV15 with TRBJ2-4, with 7 bases aligning to TRBD2. The CDR3 totals 16 residues. The V gene end was trimmed by 6 bases and the J gene end by 0 bases; junction bases not matched to a gene: 8. In germline, CDR1 is LNHNV, CDR2 YYDKDF (reference sequence). CDR3 protein: CATRTPGGLAKNIQYF. CDR3 coding DNA: TGTGCCACCAGGACCCCGGGGGGTCTAGCCAAAAACATTCAGTACTTC.

The J gene is TRBJ2-7, the V gene TRBV9; the match to TRBD2 covers 10 bases. The CDR3 runs 16 residues. Germline V gene sequence: CDR1 SGDLS, CDR2 YYNGEE. The trim removed 4 bases at V and 5 bases at J, leaving 12 bases unmatched. As DNA, the CDR3 is TGTGCCAGCAGCCCCTGGGATAGCGGGAGGCCCCACGAGCAGTACTTC. It codes for CASSPWDSGRPHEQYF.

This clone was detected only a few times. V gene TRBV19 combines with J gene TRBJ2-2; tentatively, D is TRBD2 (5 bases). Germline values: CDR1 LNHDA, CDR2 SQIVND (reference sequence). The CDR3 is 15 amino acids. Trimming took off 5 bases at V and 0 bases at J, with 10 bases between the two ends. The CDR3 nucleotides are TGTGCCAGTAGTCCCGGGAACTCGAACACCGGGGAGCTGTTTTTT. It specifies CASSPGNSNTGELFF.

The chain combines TRBV18 with TRBJ2-6; D unresolved. The germline V and J ends were trimmed by 2 bases and 1 base, with 6 bases remaining between them. The germline V gene encodes CDR1 KGHSH and CDR2 LQKENI. CDR3 length equals 15 residues. CDR3 in DNA: TGTGCCAGCTCACCAGAGAGGTCTGGGGCCAACGTCCTGACTTTC. Residues: CASSPERSGANVLTF. The entire variable domain, with the rest obtained from reference TRBV18 and TRBJ2-6, is as follows: NAGVMQNPRHLVRRRGQEARLRCSPMKGHSHVYWYRQLPEEGLKFMVYLQKENIIDESGMPKERFSAEFPKEGPSILRIQQVVRGDSAAYFCASSPERSGANVLTFGAGSRLTVL.